The 7 T cell receptor beta chains in this list originate from one sample, sequenced in a study of blood T cell repertoires in COVID-19. The data were produced by immunoSEQ multiplex PCR, yet TCRdb's version contains in-frame clones alone and is incomplete. In the table there are about 280,000 clones, 87% of which are singletons. The material sequenced was PBMCs or T cells enriched from blood (not recorded which). Receptors were obtained from a woman aged 40-49 years who had recovered from COVID-19.

The genes are TRBV7-3 and TRBJ2-5; TRBD2 matches 9 bases. The CDR3 extends over 13 amino acids. Looked up from germline, CDR1 is SGHTA and CDR2 is FQGTGA. Trimming removed 8 bases from V and 5 bases from J; junction bases left unmatched: 6. The CDR3, as DNA: TGTGCCAGCTCGCTAGCGGGATTGGAGACCCAGTACTTC. Protein sequence: CASSLAGLETQYF. The full variable domain, rest sourced from reference TRBV7-3 and TRBJ2-5, is GAGVSQTPSNKVTEKGKYVELRCDPISGHTALYWYRQSLGQGPEFLIYFQGTGAADDSGLPNDRFFAVRPEGSVSTLKIQRTERGDSAVYLCASSLAGLETQYFGPGTRLLVL.

The chain recombines TRBV7-9 with TRBJ2-7; 9 nucleotides agree with TRBD1. The length of the CDR3 is 14 residues. V lost 4 bases, J lost 4 bases, and 5 bases stayed unmatched. CDR1 is SEHNR, CDR2 FQNEAQ, per germline (reference sequence). This CDR3 reads CASSSLGQGYEQYF. In DNA form, the CDR3 reads TGTGCCAGCAGCTCCCTGGGACAGGGTTACGAGCAGTACTTC.

Remarks on this clone: This sample includes further DNA sequences coding for the same CDR3. V and J are TRBV6-2 or TRBV6-3 and TRBJ2-5; D unclear. Trimming removed 4 bases at V and 5 bases at J, with 8 bases between. CDR1 is MNHEY and CDR2 is SVGEGT in the germline V gene. The CDR3 spans 12 residues. CDR3 bases: TGTGCCAGCAGTTTGCTCGGGGAGACCCAGTACTTC. Translating it yields CASSLLGETQYF.

The chain combines TRBV6-5 with TRBJ1-6; possibly TRBD1 for D (5 bases). The CDR3 is made up of 12 amino acids. Germline loops: CDR1 MNHEY, CDR2 SVGAGI. The V and J ends lost 2 bases and 14 bases respectively, with 10 bases between them. This CDR3 is CASSYKGQTLHF. Written as DNA, the CDR3 is TGTGCCAGCAGTTACAAGGGGCAAACCCTCCACTTT.

There are a few counts of this clone. The chain employs TRBV2 and TRBJ1-5, with a weak D call TRBD1 (6 bases). The germline V gene has CDR1 SNHLY and CDR2 FYNNEI. V shed 4 bases and J shed 2 bases, with 12 bases lying between them. The CDR3 length is 15 residues. The CDR3 reads CASSVGSGGNQPQHF. The DNA of the CDR3 is TGTGCCAGCAGTGTAGGTTCAGGGGGCAATCAGCCCCAGCATTTT. Together with reference TRBV2 and TRBJ1-5, the CDR3 gives the full variable domain: EPEVTQTPSHQVTQMGQEVILRCVPISNHLYFYWYRQILGQKVEFLVSFYNNEISEKSEIFDDQFSVERPDGSNFTLKIRSTKLEDSAMYFCASSVGSGGNQPQHFGDGTRLSIL.

This chain links TRBV6-5 with TRBJ1-2, with 7 bases matching TRBD1. The V segment lost 7 bases and the J segment 4 bases; nucleotides outside the gene matches: 9. The CDR3 contains 14 residues. Germline loops: CDR1 MNHEY, CDR2 SVGAGI. The CDR3 DNA sequence: TGTGCCAGCACCCGTGGTGGGGACAGCTATGGCTACACCTTC. Its protein is CASTRGGDSYGYTF.

The rearrangement uses TRBV3-1 (or the pseudogene TRBV3-2) and TRBJ2-7; tentatively, D is TRBD1 (6 bases). The CDR3 has 14 amino acids. CDR1 and CDR2 (germline): LGHDT, YNNKEL (reference sequence). Trimming shortened V by 1 base and J by 4 bases, and 11 bases separated the two germline ends. CDR3 nucleotides: TGTGCCAGCAGCCAAGGGACCGGGACATACGAGCAGTACTTC. Its translation is CASSQGTGTYEQYF.